Below are 17 T cell receptor beta chains sequenced from a single sample in a study of CD8 T cells in ankylosing spondylitis. MiXCR was run by TCRdb on the 5' RACE reads, yielding one entry per CDR3 protein. The sample includes 200,000 to 250,000 distinct CDR3 sequences, 30% to 40% of them seen just once. The specimen sequenced was blood, either unsorted or a sorted T cell fraction (not recorded which). All receptors derive from a male donor with ankylosing spondylitis or in good health (not recorded which).

The genes are TRBV12-3 or TRBV12-4 and TRBJ1-3; the D is unclear. This CDR3 is 14 amino acids long. V lost 3 bases to trimming and J lost 3 bases, with 9 bases between them. Written as DNA, the CDR3 is TGTGCCAGCAGTTTTCCGGCGTTTGGAAACACCATATATTTT. It yields the protein CASSFPAFGNTIYF.

The V call is TRBV20-1, the J call TRBJ1-5; possibly TRBD1 for D (5 bases). Per germline, CDR1 DFQATT and CDR2 SNEGSKA (reference sequence). The CDR3 totals 16 residues. Between the trimmed V and J ends, which lost 4 bases and 0 bases, there was a span of 16 bases. CDR3 region: CSAKLDSLISNQPQHF. The CDR3 DNA is TGCAGTGCTAAACTAGACAGTCTGATTAGCAATCAGCCCCAGCATTTT.

This clonotype was counted ten times or more. The rearrangement links TRBV5-5 to TRBJ1-2; D possibly corresponds to TRBD1 (5 bases). From germline, CDR1 is SGHKS and CDR2 YYEKEE (reference sequence). This CDR3 is 13 amino acids long. Trimming took 4 bases from V and 6 from J, leaving 13 bases between them. This CDR3 is CASSPGTVDGYTF. CDR3 coding DNA: TGTGCCAGCAGCCCTGGGACGGTCGATGGCTACACCTTC.

This clonotype was recorded a few times. CDR3 bases: TGCAGTGCTAGTCTACTGTCTGGGATCGACGATCAGTACTTC. It yields the protein CSASLLSGIDDQYF. V usage is TRBV20-1 and J usage is TRBJ2-4; no definite D call. Germline CDR1 reads DFQATT; CDR2 reads SNEGSKA (reference sequence). The CDR3 consists of 14 residues. Trimming removed 3 bases at V and 12 bases at J, with 21 bases between.

This clonotype was seen many times. The rearrangement joins TRBV6-5 to TRBJ2-7; D is possibly TRBD1 or TRBD2 (5 bases each). V shed 0 bases and J shed 3 bases, with 6 bases lying between them. The CDR3 is made up of 13 amino acids. CDR1 is MNHEY and CDR2 is SVGAGI in the germline V gene. The CDR3 spells CASSYSGDYEQYF. DNA of the CDR3: TGTGCCAGCAGTTACTCGGGGGACTACGAGCAGTACTTC.

This chain uses TRBV4-2 with TRBJ2-7, with D perhaps TRBD2 (6 bases). Germline lookup yields CDR1 LGHNA and CDR2 YNFKEQ. The CDR3 totals 15 residues. The germline V and J ends were trimmed by 1 base and 6 bases, with 16 bases remaining between them. The CDR3, as DNA: TGTGCCAGCAGCCAAGGGGCAGCCCGGGGGTTCGAGCAGTACTTC. Its protein is CASSQGAARGFEQYF.

This clonotype was observed a handful of times. The chain uses TRBV25-1 and TRBJ2-3; a weak D match, TRBD2 (5 bases). The ends were cut back, 9 bases at V and 5 bases at J, with 6 bases in the middle. Germline assignment: CDR1 MGHDK and CDR2 SYGVNS. CDR3 length equals 10 residues. The CDR3 here is CASREDTQYF. For the CDR3, the DNA is TGTGCCAGTCGGGAAGATACGCAGTATTTT.

The CDR3 reads CSASSLRQGWGYTF. The CDR3 DNA follows: TGCAGTGCTAGTAGCCTACGGCAGGGCTGGGGCTACACCTTC. This sequence joins TRBV20-1 and TRBJ1-2; TRBD1 might be the D (5 bases). CDR1 and CDR2 (germline): DFQATT, SNEGSKA (reference sequence). Trimming took 3 bases from V and 8 from J, leaving 19 bases between them. There are 14 residues in the CDR3.

This rearrangement joins TRBV6-1 to TRBJ1-1, with D possibly matching TRBD1 (5 bases). Germline V lookup: CDR1 MNHNS, CDR2 SASEGT. The V and J ends lost 6 bases and 4 bases respectively, with 18 bases between them. The CDR3 is 15 residues long. The CDR3 DNA sequence: TGTGCCAGCAGCCCCATTTCAGGGTGGGGCACTGAAGCTTTCTTT. As protein: CASSPISGWGTEAFF.

The V and J genes are TRBV3-1 and TRBJ1-1; perhaps TRBD1 as D (5 bases). The CDR3 spans 16 residues. Germline V gene sequence: CDR1 LGHDT, CDR2 YNNKEL (reference sequence). V lost 4 bases to trimming and J lost 4 bases, with 19 bases between them. CDR3 region: CASSPDRTILGTEAFF. The CDR3 region has the DNA TGTGCCAGCAGCCCGGACCGGACAATATTAGGCACTGAAGCTTTCTTT.

This clonotype was seen a handful of times. The chain combines TRBV28 with TRBJ2-5; 8 nucleotides align to TRBD1. The germline V gene encodes CDR1 MDHEN and CDR2 SYDVKM. Trimming cost V 6 bases and J 2 bases; bases outside gene matches: 5. The CDR3 runs 14 residues. This chain's CDR3 is CASRSGGKQETQYF. Written as DNA, the CDR3 is TGTGCCAGCAGGTCAGGGGGCAAGCAAGAGACCCAGTACTTC.

This clonotype is a singleton in its sample. The CDR3: CTATGGSSVTQYF. In DNA, the CDR3 is TGCACTGCGACGGGGGGCTCTAGTGTGACCCAGTACTTC. The chain recombines TRBV20-1 with TRBJ2-5, with a possible D match to TRBD2 (7 bases). Germline CDR1 DFQATT, CDR2 SNEGSKA (reference sequence). This CDR3 contains 13 residues.

This clonotype was seen a few times. The chain joins TRBV20-1 to TRBJ1-1; 8 bases are shared with TRBD1. The V gene's germline CDR1 is DFQATT and CDR2 SNEGSKA (reference sequence). J gave up 10 bases and V 6 bases, and 13 bases lay outside the gene matches. The CDR3 is 13 residues long. The CDR3 coding sequence is TGCAGTGCGCTGGACAGGGTCGGATTTGGAGCTTTCTTT. Encoded protein: CSALDRVGFGAFF.

V gene TRBV15 combines with J gene TRBJ2-1; D is possibly TRBD2 (6 bases). The CDR3 covers 16 residues. Germline V gene sequence: CDR1 LNHNV, CDR2 YYDKDF (reference sequence). The V and J ends lost 0 bases and 5 bases respectively, with 14 bases between them. The CDR3 nucleotides read TGTGCCACCAGCAGAGAGGGCGGGGCGGCCAACAATGAGCAGTTCTTC. It encodes CATSREGGAANNEQFF.

The chain recombines TRBV12-3 or TRBV12-4 with TRBJ2-7; perhaps TRBD1 as D (5 bases). Deletions cut 4 bases from V and 6 bases from J, with 16 bases between. This CDR3 region has 14 residues. The CDR3 DNA reads TGTGCCAGCAGTTCTCTGGGGCAGGGCGGCGAGCAGTACTTC. The encoded protein is CASSSLGQGGEQYF.

This rearrangement joins TRBV4-1 to TRBJ2-7; possible D gene TRBD2, 5 bases. In germline, CDR1 is MGHRA, CDR2 YSYEKL. V lost 2 bases and J lost 2, with 10 bases in between. The CDR3 totals 14 residues. CDR3 bases: TGCGCCAGCAGCCAACCGGGAAATCCCTACGAGCAGTACTTC. This encodes CASSQPGNPYEQYF.

The chain combines TRBV20-1 with TRBJ1-4; the D is unclear. In germline, CDR1 is DFQATT, CDR2 SNEGSKA (reference sequence). V lost 5 bases and J lost 6, with 13 bases in between. The CDR3 length is 13 residues. In DNA form, the CDR3 reads TGCAGTGCTGAGGCGGTTCAGTATGAAAAACTGTTTTTT. It specifies CSAEAVQYEKLFF.